These 14 T cell receptor beta chains share one sample of origin, sequenced in a study of blood T cell repertoires in COVID-19. Clones were read by immunoSEQ multiplex PCR, and TCRdb kept only the in-frame ones, dropping some. The sample includes about 400,000 clones, around 90% of them seen just once. The sample comprised PBMCs or T cells enriched from blood (not recorded which). The receptor source for this set is a woman aged 40 to 55 with acute COVID-19.

The rearrangement uses TRBV6-5 and TRBJ2-7; the D is unclear. This CDR3 contains 13 residues. Germline loops: CDR1 MNHEY, CDR2 SVGAGI. V shed 2 bases and J shed 0 bases, with 5 bases lying between them. The DNA of the CDR3 is TGTGCCAGCAGTTACGTTAGCTCCTACGAGCAGTACTTC. Translated: CASSYVSSYEQYF.

The chain employs TRBV7-2 and TRBJ2-3, with 8 bases matching TRBD2. The CDR3 runs to 14 residues. Germline-derived CDR1 and CDR2 are SGHTA and FQGNSA. J lost 5 bases, V lost 7 bases, and 8 bases had no gene match. DNA for the CDR3: TGTGCCAGCAACAGACGGGGGGGCAGAGATACGCAGTATTTT. Residues: CASNRRGGRDTQYF.

V and J are TRBV6-4 and TRBJ1-6; possibly TRBD1 for D (5 bases). The CDR3 consists of 15 residues. Germline values: CDR1 MRHNA, CDR2 SNTAGT. Trimming pared 6 bases from V and 4 bases from J, leaving 13 bases between. This CDR3 reads CASRGVYQYNSPLHF. In DNA, the CDR3 is TGTGCCAGCAGAGGGGTCTACCAATATAATTCACCCCTCCACTTT.

This chain joins TRBV2 and TRBJ2-7, with D unclear. Trimming pared 7 bases from V and 3 bases from J, leaving 10 bases between. The CDR3 has 12 residues. Germline lookup yields CDR1 SNHLY and CDR2 FYNNEI. Here the CDR3 DNA reads TGTGCCAGCAATAGTCCCGGCTACGAGCAGTACTTC. Translated: CASNSPGYEQYF.

This sequence joins TRBV6-1 and TRBJ2-2; 7 positions match TRBD1. V dropped 4 bases and J dropped 7; count of bases not matched to a gene: 15. There are 17 residues in the CDR3. Germline CDR1 reads MNHNS; CDR2 reads SASEGT. CDR3 amino acids: CASSVNRGNRLIGELFF. The CDR3 nucleotides are TGTGCCAGCAGTGTTAACAGGGGAAATAGACTCATCGGGGAGCTGTTTTTT.

The rearrangement links TRBV5-1 to TRBJ2-1; the match to TRBD2 covers 9 bases. J lost 4 bases, V lost 2 bases, and 1 base had no gene match. The CDR3 is made up of 14 amino acids. Germline values: CDR1 SGHRS, CDR2 YFSETQ. The CDR3 sequence is CASSLSGGYNEQFF. The CDR3, as DNA: TGCGCCAGCAGCTTAAGCGGGGGGTACAATGAGCAGTTCTTC.

Note on this clone: Other nucleotide sequences in the sample specify the same CDR3. The V and J genes are TRBV5-1 and TRBJ1-1; possible D gene TRBD1, 5 bases. V lost 2 bases and J lost 1, with 6 bases in between. From germline, CDR1 is SGHRS and CDR2 YFSETQ. The CDR3 spans 13 residues. The CDR3, as DNA: TGCGCCAGCAGCTTTACAGGGAACACTGAAGCTTTCTTT. This translates into CASSFTGNTEAFF.

This chain links TRBV27 with TRBJ2-1; D call uncertain. With 0 bases removed from V and 2 bases from J, the gap between germline ends came to 8 bases. Germline V lookup: CDR1 MNHEY, CDR2 SMNVEV (reference sequence). The CDR3 extends over 15 amino acids. CDR3: CASSLSPGPYNEQFF. Here the CDR3 DNA reads TGTGCCAGCAGTTTATCCCCCGGTCCCTACAATGAGCAGTTCTTC.

Many counts were recorded for this clone. This CDR3 is also generated by other DNA sequences in the sample. This chain connects TRBV7-9 to TRBJ1-1; 8 bases are shared with TRBD1. Trimming cost V 3 bases and J 4 bases; bases outside gene matches: 1. This CDR3 has 13 residues. CDR1 SEHNR and CDR2 FQNEAQ come from the germline V gene (reference sequence). The chain's CDR3 is CASSFDRGTEAFF. In DNA, the CDR3 is TGTGCCAGCAGCTTTGACAGGGGCACTGAAGCTTTCTTT.

This chain links TRBV30 with TRBJ1-2; D is unresolved. V was pared by 2 bases and J by 5 bases, with 9 bases between. This CDR3 has 12 amino acids. From germline, CDR1 is GTSNPN and CDR2 SVGIG (reference sequence). This CDR3 reads CAWSLTGYGYTF. CDR3 in DNA: TGTGCCTGGAGTCTGACGGGGTATGGCTACACCTTC. Drawing the rest from reference TRBV30 and TRBJ1-2, the complete variable domain is SQTIHQWPATLVQPVGSPLSLECTVEGTSNPNLYWYRQAAGRGLQLLFYSVGIGQISSEVPQNLSASRPQDRQFILSSKKLLLSDSGFYLCAWSLTGYGYTFGSGTRLTVV.

This clone was observed a few times. The chain recombines TRBV4-1 with TRBJ1-5; maybe TRBD1 (5 bases). This CDR3 has 15 residues. V lost 1 base to trimming and J lost 2 bases, with 9 bases between them. Germline assignment: CDR1 MGHRA and CDR2 YSYEKL. This CDR3 reads CASSQGRGGNQPQHF. The CDR3 DNA follows: TGCGCCAGCAGCCAAGGCCGGGGGGGCAATCAGCCCCAGCATTTT.

Of note for this clone: Other DNA sequences in this specimen translate into the identical CDR3. The CDR3: CASSQEQEDQPQHF. CDR3 DNA sequence: TGCGCCAGCAGCCAAGAGCAGGAGGATCAGCCCCAGCATTTT. The chain has TRBV4-1 and TRBJ1-5; D is unclear. Germline V CDR1 and CDR2: MGHRA, YSYEKL. This CDR3 contains 14 residues. V was trimmed by 0 bases and J by 5 bases, leaving 8 bases between them.

In nucleotides, the CDR3 is TGCGCCAGCAGCCAAGATATCAGGTTCGGCGACAGGAGCTCTGGAAACACCATATATTTT. Translated, it gives CASSQDIRFGDRSSGNTIYF. J is TRBJ1-3 and V is TRBV4-1; a possible D gene is TRBD1 (6 bases). V lost 0 bases to trimming and J lost 0 bases, with 21 bases between them. This CDR3 is built from 20 residues. Germline CDR1 and CDR2: MGHRA and YSYEKL.

The genes are TRBV7-2 and TRBJ2-5, with D possibly matching TRBD2 (7 bases). Deletions cut 3 bases from V and 4 bases from J, with 12 bases between. Germline V gene lookup returns CDR1 SGHTA and CDR2 FQGNSA. This CDR3 is 14 amino acids long. CDR3 region: CASSFVGGPETQYF. CDR3 coding DNA: TGTGCCAGCAGCTTCGTGGGGGGGCCAGAGACCCAGTACTTC.